This TCR beta chain was captured in a study of beta chain features in type 1 diabetes. cDNA synthesis used the whole RNA isolate, giving expressed TCRB sequences. Assay: immunoSEQ multiplex PCR; the TCRdb copy retains only in-frame clones and omits some. The repertoire holds approximately 150,000 clones, with 9% to 10% as singletons. This CDR3 contains 14 residues. Per the germline V gene, CDR1 is SSHAT and CDR2 is FNYEAQ (reference sequence). J gave up 2 bases and V 5 bases, and 4 bases lay outside the gene matches. The sample consisted of central memory CD4+ T cells from blood. This receptor was taken from a woman between 35 and 50 years old in good health. The chain joins TRBV7-7 to TRBJ2-7, with 9 bases identical to TRBD1. The CDR3 coding sequence is TGTGCCAGCAGCCTCCGACAGGGGGCCTACGAGCAGTACTTC. As protein: CASSLRQGAYEQYF.